The sequence of this TCR beta chain was determined in a study of blood T cell repertoires in COVID-19. V lost 3 bases and J lost 4; bases outside the gene matches: 7. The CDR3 loop spans 17 amino acids. Per the germline V gene, CDR1 is MNHEY and CDR2 is SMNVEV (reference sequence). The study assigned cohorts using participant-reported clinical history. This clone was counted a single time. The table came from immunoSEQ multiplex PCR; TCRdb's copy has only in-frame clones and leaves some out. The data show some 140,000 clones, about four fifths seen once. V and J are TRBV27 and TRBJ2-1; TRBD2 matches 12 bases. This clonotype was obtained from a young man who had recovered from COVID-19. Sequences were obtained from PBMCs or T cells enriched from blood (not recorded which). CDR3 protein: CASSLITSGRSYNEQFF. The CDR3, as DNA: TGTGCCAGCAGTTTGATTACTAGCGGGAGGTCTTACAATGAGCAGTTCTTC.